This T cell receptor beta chain is drawn from a study of blood T cells in healthy people across ages. Sample-barcoded 5' priming and a J-beta primer mix drove a second PCR of about 6 to 12 cycles. Per-sample output comprised a minimum of 3 million paired-end reads containing CDR3. TCRdb called the 5' RACE reads again in MiXCR, with one record for every CDR3 protein. Of hundreds of thousands of distinct CDR3 sequences in the sample, over 45% are singletons; the top ten hold over 20%. From germline, CDR1 is MNHEY and CDR2 SVGAGI. This CDR3 region has 11 residues. Germline trimming cut 6 bases from V and 6 bases from J; bases unmatched to any gene: 1.

The sequence was collected from a man aged 30 to 45 in good health. Sequences were obtained from blood. The chain recombines TRBV6-5 with TRBJ1-2; TRBD1 matches at 7 bases. For the CDR3, the DNA is TGTGCCAGCAGGACAGGGCATGGCTACACCTTC. Amino acid sequence: CASRTGHGYTF.